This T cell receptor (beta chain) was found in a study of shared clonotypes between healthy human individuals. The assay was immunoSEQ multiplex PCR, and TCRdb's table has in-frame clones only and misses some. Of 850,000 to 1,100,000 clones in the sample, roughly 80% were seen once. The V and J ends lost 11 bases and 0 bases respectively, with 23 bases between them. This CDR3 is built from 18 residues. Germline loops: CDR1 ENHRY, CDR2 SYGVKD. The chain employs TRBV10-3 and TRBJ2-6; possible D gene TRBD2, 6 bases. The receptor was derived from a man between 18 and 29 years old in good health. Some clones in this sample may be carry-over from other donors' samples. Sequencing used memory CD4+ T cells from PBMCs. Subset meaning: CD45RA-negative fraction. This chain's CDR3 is CASRAREELGSGANVLTF. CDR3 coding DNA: TGTGCCTCGCGGGCCAGGGAGGAACTTGGCTCTGGGGCCAACGTCCTGACTTTC.